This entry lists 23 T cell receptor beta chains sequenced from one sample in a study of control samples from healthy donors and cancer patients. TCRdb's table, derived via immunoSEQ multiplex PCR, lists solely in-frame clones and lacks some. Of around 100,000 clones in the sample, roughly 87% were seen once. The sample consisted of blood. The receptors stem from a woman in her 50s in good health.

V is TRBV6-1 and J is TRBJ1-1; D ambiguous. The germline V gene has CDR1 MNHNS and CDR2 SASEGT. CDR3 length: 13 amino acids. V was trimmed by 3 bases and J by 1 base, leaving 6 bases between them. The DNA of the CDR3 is TGTGCCAGCAGTGACGGGGAGAACACTGAAGCTTTCTTT. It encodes CASSDGENTEAFF.

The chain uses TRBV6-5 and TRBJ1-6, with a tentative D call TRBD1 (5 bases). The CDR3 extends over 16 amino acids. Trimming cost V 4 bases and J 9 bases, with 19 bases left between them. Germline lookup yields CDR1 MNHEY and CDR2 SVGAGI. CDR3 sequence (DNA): TGTGCCAGCAGTTTGTCGGGACCCCTAGGCCCTTCACCCCTCCACTTT. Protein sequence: CASSLSGPLGPSPLHF.

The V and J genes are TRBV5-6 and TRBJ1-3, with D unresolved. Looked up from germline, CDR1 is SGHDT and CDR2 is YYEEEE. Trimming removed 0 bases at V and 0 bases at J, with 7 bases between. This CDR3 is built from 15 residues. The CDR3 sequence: CASSLAVYSGNTIYF. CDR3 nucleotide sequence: TGTGCCAGCAGCTTGGCAGTTTACTCTGGAAACACCATATATTTT.

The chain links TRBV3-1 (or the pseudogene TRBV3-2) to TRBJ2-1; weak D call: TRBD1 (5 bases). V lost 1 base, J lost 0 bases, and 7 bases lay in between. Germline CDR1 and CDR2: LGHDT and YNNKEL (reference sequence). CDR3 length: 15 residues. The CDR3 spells CASSQGGRSYNEQFF. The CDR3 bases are TGTGCCAGCAGCCAAGGGGGCCGCTCCTACAATGAGCAGTTCTTC.

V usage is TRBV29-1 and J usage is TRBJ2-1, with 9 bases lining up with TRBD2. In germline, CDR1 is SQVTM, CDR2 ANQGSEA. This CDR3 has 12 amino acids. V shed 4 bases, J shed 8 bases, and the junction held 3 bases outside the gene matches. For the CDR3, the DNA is TGCAGCGTTGTCAGGACTAGCGATGAGCAGTTCTTC. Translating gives CSVVRTSDEQFF.

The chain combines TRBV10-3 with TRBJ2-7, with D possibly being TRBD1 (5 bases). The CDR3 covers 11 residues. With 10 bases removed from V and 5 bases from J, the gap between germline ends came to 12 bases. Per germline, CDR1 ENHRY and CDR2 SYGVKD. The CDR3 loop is CATKGNHEQYV. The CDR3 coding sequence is TGTGCCACGAAGGGGAACCACGAGCAGTACGTC.

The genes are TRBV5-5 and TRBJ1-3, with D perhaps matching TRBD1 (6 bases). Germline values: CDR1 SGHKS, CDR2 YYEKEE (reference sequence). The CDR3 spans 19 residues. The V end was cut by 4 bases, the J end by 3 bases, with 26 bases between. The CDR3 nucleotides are TGTGCCAGCAGCCCGACCTCAGGGGCAACTGCCCAAATTGGAAACACCATATATTTT. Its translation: CASSPTSGATAQIGNTIYF.

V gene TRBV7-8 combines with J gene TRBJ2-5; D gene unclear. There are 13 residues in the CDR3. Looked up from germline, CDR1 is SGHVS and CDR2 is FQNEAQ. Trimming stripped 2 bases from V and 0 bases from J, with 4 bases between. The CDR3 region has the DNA TGTGCCAGCAGCTTAACTTACCAAGAGACCCAGTACTTC. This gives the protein CASSLTYQETQYF.

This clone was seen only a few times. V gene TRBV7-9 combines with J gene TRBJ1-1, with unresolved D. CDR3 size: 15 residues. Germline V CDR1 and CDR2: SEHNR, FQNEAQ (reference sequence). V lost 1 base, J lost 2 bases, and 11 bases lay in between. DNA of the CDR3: TGTGCCAGCAGCTTAGTCGCACAGATTAACACTGAAGCTTTCTTT. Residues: CASSLVAQINTEAFF. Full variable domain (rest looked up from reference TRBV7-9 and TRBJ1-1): DTGVSQNPRHKITKRGQNVTFRCDPISEHNRLYWYRQTLGQGPEFLTYFQNEAQLEKSRLLSDRFSAERPKGSFSTLEIQRTEQGDSAMYLCASSLVAQINTEAFFGQGTRLTVV.

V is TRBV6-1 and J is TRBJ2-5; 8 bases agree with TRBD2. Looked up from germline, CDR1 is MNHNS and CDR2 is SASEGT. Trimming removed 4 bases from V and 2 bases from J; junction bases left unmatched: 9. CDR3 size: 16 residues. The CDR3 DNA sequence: TGTGCCAGCAGTGCCGGGACTAGGGGATGGCAAGAGACCCAGTACTTC. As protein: CASSAGTRGWQETQYF.

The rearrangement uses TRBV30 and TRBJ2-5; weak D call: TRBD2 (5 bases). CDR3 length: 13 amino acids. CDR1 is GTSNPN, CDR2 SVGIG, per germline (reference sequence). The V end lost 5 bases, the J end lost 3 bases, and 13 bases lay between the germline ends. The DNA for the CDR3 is TGTGCCTGGGCTGGGTCTAGCAAAGAGACCCAGTACTTC. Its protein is CAWAGSSKETQYF.

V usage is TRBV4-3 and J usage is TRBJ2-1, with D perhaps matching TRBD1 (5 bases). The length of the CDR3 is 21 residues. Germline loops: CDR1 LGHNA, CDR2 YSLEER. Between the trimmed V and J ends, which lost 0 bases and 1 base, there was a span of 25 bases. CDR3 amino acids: CASSQDVTPLYRPPSYNEQFF. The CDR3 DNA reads TGCGCCAGCAGCCAAGATGTGACACCCCTCTACAGGCCACCATCCTACAATGAGCAGTTCTTC.

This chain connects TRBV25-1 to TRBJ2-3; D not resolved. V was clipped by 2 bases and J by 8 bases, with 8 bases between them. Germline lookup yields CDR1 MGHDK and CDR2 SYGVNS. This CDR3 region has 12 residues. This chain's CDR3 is CASSEPHRTQYF. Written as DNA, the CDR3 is TGTGCCAGCAGTGAACCACACCGTACGCAGTATTTT.

The CDR3 here is CASSSTGGGVETQYF. Written as DNA, the CDR3 is TGTGCCAGCAGCTCCACTGGTGGGGGAGTGGAGACCCAGTACTTC. The rearrangement joins TRBV5-6 to TRBJ2-5; either TRBD1 or TRBD2 may fit D (5 bases each). V was pared by 3 bases and J by 5 bases, with 17 bases between. The CDR3 runs to 15 residues. The germline V gene has CDR1 SGHDT and CDR2 YYEEEE.

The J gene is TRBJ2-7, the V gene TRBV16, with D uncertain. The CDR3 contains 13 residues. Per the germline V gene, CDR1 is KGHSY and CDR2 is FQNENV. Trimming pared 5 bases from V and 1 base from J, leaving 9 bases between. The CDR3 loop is CASSDATSYEQYV. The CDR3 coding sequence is TGTGCCAGCAGCGATGCCACGTCCTACGAGCAGTACGTC.

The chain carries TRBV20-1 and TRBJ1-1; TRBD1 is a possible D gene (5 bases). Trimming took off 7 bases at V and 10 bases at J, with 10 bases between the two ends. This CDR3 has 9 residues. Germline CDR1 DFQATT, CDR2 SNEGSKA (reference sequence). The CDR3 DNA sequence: TGCAGTGTTTGGGGGGGAGCTTTCTTT. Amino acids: CSVWGGAFF.

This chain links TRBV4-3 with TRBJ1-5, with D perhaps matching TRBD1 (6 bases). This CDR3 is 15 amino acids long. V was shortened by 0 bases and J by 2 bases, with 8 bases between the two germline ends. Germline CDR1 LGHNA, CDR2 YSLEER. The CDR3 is CASSQDWTGNQPQHF. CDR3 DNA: TGCGCCAGCAGCCAAGATTGGACAGGCAATCAGCCCCAGCATTTT.

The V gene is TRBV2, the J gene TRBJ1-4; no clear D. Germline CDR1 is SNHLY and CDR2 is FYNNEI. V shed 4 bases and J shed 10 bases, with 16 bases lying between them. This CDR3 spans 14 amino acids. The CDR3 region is CASSGGNPLGKLFF. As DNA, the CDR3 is TGTGCCAGCAGTGGTGGGAACCCGCTAGGAAAACTGTTTTTT.

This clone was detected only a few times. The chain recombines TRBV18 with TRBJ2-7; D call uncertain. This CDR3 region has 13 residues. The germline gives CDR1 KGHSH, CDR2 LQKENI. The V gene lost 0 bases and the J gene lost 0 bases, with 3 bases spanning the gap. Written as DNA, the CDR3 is TGTGCCAGCTCACCACCCCTCTCCTACGAGCAGTACGTC. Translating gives CASSPPLSYEQYV.

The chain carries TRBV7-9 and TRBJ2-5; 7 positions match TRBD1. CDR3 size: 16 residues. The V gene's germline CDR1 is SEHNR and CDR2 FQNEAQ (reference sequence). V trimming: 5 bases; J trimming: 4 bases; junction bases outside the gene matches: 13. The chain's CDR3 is CASSNTGTEHRETQYF. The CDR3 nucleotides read TGTGCCAGCAGCAATACCGGGACAGAACATAGAGAGACCCAGTACTTC.

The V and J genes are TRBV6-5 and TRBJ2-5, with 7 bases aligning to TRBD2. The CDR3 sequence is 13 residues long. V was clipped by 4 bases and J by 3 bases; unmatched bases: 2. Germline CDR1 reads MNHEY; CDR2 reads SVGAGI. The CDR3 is CASSWSGEETQYF. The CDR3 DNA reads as TGTGCCAGCAGTTGGAGCGGGGAAGAGACCCAGTACTTC.

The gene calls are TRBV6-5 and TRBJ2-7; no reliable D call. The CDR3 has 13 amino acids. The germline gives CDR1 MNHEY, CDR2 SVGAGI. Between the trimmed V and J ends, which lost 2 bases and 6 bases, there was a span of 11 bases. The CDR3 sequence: CASSYVGLGEQYF. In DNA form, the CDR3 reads TGTGCCAGCAGTTACGTCGGGCTGGGCGAGCAGTACTTC.

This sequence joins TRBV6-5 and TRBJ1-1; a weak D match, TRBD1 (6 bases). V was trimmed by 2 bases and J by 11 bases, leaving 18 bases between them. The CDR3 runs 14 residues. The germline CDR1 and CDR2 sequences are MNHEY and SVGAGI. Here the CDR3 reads CASSYLLRRGPAFF. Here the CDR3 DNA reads TGTGCCAGCAGTTACCTCCTTAGGCGGGGGCCGGCTTTCTTT.